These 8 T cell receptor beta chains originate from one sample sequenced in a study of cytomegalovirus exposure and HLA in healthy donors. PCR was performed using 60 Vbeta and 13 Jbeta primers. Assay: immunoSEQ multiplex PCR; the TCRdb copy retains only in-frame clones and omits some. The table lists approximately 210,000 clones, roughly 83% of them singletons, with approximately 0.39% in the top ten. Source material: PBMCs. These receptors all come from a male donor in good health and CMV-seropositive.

This CDR3 reads CASSPQRPGLAGVDNEQFF. CDR3 coding DNA: TGTGCCAGCTCACCACAAAGGCCGGGACTAGCGGGAGTAGACAATGAGCAGTTCTTC. The V call is TRBV18, the J call TRBJ2-1; 14 bases are shared with TRBD2. The CDR3 spans 19 residues. J was trimmed by 5 bases and V by 1 base; bases with no gene match: 10. Germline V CDR1 and CDR2: KGHSH, LQKENI.

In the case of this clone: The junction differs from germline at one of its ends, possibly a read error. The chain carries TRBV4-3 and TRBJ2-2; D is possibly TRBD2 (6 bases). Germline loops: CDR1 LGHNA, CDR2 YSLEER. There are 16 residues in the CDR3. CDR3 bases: TGCGCCAGCAGCCACGGTGGACTAAACGGGCCCGGGGGGCTGTTTTTT. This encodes CASSHGGLNGPGGLFF.

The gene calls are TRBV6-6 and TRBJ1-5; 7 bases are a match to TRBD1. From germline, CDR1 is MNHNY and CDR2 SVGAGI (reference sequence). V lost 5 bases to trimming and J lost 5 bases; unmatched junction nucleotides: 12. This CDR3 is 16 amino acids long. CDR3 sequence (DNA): TGTGCCAGCAGTAAACCGGACAGGAGGGAGGATCAGCCCCAGCATTTT. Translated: CASSKPDRREDQPQHF.

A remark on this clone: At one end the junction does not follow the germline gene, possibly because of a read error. As DNA, the CDR3 is TGTGCTAGCAGCGTGGGACTTGGAGGCAATGAGCAGTTCTTC. It translates to CASSVGLGGNEQFF. The rearrangement links TRBV7-7 to TRBJ2-1, with D tentatively TRBD2 (6 bases). The CDR3 contains 14 residues. Germline loops: CDR1 SSHAT, CDR2 FNYEAQ (reference sequence).

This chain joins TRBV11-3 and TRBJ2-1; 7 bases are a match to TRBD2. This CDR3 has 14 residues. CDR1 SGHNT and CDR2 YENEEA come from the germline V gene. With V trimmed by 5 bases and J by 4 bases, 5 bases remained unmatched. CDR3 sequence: CASSGLVPYNEQFF. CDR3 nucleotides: TGTGCCAGCAGCGGACTAGTCCCATACAATGAGCAGTTCTTC.

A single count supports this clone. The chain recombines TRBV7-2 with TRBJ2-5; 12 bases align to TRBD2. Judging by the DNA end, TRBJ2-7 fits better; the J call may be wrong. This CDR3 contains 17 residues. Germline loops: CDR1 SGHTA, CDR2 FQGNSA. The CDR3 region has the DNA TGTGCCAGCAGCCCCGAGGTTACTAGCGGGAGGCGATACGAGCAGTACTTC. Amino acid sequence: CASSPEVTSGRRYEQYF.

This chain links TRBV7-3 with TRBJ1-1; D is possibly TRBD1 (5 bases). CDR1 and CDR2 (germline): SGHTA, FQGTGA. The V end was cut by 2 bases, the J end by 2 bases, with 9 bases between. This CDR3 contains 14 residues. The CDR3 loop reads CASSLLGVNTEAFF. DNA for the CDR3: TGTGCCAGCAGCTTATTAGGGGTAAACACTGAAGCTTTCTTT. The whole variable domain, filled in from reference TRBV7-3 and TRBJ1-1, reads GAGVSQTPSNKVTEKGKYVELRCDPISGHTALYWYRQSLGQGPEFLIYFQGTGAADDSGLPNDRFFAVRPEGSVSTLKIQRTERGDSAVYLCASSLLGVNTEAFFGQGTRLTVV.

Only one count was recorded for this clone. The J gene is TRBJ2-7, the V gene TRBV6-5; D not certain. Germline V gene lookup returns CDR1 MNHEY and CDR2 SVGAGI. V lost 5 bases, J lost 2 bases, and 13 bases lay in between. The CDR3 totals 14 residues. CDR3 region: CASSLTRGTYEQYF. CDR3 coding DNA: TGTGCCAGCAGTCTTACCAGAGGAACCTACGAGCAGTACTTC.